This TCR beta chain appears in the sequencing data of a study of T cells in Graves' hyperthyroidism and ophthalmopathy. V trimming: 4 bases; J trimming: 1 base; junction bases outside the gene matches: 6. The CDR3 has 15 amino acids. In germline, CDR1 is SGHVS, CDR2 FQNEAQ. The study's findings and limits: Most clonotypes that expanded in the thyroid above 0.001 also showed up in blood.

This clonotype came up many times. The antigen is unknown. TCR beta CDR3 regions were amplified from RNA transcripts. The study used the HTBI primer set for a first-round RT-PCR of the TCR CDR3. MiXCR, applied by TCRdb to the multiplex PCR reads, yields one record per CDR3 protein. The data show more than 550,000 distinct CDR3 sequences, with roughly 17% seen just once and around 15% held by the top ten. No ophthalmopathy progression within 18 months constituted stable Graves' hyperthyroidism. Clinical symptoms, serum thyroxine, TRAb, thyroid ultrasound and orbital computed tomography established diagnosis.

The sequence was collected from a man aged 45 to 65 with Graves' hyperthyroidism. The sequencing sample was made of blood. The chain uses TRBV7-8 and TRBJ1-1, with TRBD1 identical over 7 bases. The CDR3 protein is CASSSNRGTNTEAFF. The CDR3 coding sequence is TGTGCCAGCAGCTCGAACAGGGGTACGAACACTGAAGCTTTCTTT. The complete variable domain, with remaining parts taken from reference TRBV7-8 and TRBJ1-1, reads GAGVSQSPRYKVAKRGQDVALRCDPISGHVSLFWYQQALGQGPEFLTYFQNEAQLDKSGLPSDRFFAERPEGSVSTLKIQRTQQEDSAVYLCASSSNRGTNTEAFFGQGTRLTVV.